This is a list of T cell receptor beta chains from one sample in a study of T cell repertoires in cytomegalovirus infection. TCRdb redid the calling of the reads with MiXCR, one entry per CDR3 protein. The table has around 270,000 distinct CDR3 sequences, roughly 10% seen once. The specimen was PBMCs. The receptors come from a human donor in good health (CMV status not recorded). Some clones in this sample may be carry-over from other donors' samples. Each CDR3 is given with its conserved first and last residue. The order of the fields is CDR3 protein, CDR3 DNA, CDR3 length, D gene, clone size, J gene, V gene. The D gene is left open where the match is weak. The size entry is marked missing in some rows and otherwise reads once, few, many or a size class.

CDR3 protein: CASSSLEEAFF; CDR3 DNA: TGTGCCAGCAGCTCTCTGGAGGAAGCTTTCTTT; CDR3 length: 11; D gene: -; clone size: many; J gene: TRBJ1-1; V gene: TRBV7-6
CDR3 protein: CASRQASGGINEQFF; CDR3 DNA: TGTGCCAGCAGACAGGCTAGCGGGGGAATAAATGAGCAGTTCTTC; CDR3 length: 15; D gene: TRBD2; clone size: -; J gene: TRBJ2-1; V gene: TRBV13
CDR3 protein: CASSLDRAGKGDTQYF; CDR3 DNA: TGTGCCAGCAGCTTAGATAGAGCGGGAAAGGGGGATACGCAGTATTTT; CDR3 length: 16; D gene: TRBD2; clone size: many; J gene: TRBJ2-3; V gene: TRBV7-2
CDR3 protein: CASGRSGSNEKLFF; CDR3 DNA: TGTGCCAGTGGACGCTCCGGTTCTAATGAAAAACTGTTTTTT; CDR3 length: 14; D gene: -; clone size: many; J gene: TRBJ1-4; V gene: TRBV19
CDR3 protein: CASSWGLGTYEQYF; CDR3 DNA: TGTGCCAGCAGCTGGGGTTTAGGGACCTACGAGCAGTACTTC; CDR3 length: 14; D gene: -; clone size: few; J gene: TRBJ2-7; V gene: TRBV7-2
CDR3 protein: CASSHSGLAGGPSDTQYF; CDR3 DNA: TGTGCCAGCAGCCACTCCGGACTAGCGGGAGGGCCATCAGATACGCAGTATTTT; CDR3 length: 18; D gene: TRBD2; clone size: many; J gene: TRBJ2-3; V gene: TRBV7-6
CDR3 protein: CASSYPGTGRPEAFF; CDR3 DNA: TGTGCCAGCAGTTACCCCGGGACCGGGCGCCCCGAAGCTTTCTTT; CDR3 length: 15; D gene: -; clone size: few; J gene: TRBJ1-1; V gene: TRBV6-6
CDR3 protein: CASSIGLAYNEQFF; CDR3 DNA: TGTGCCAGCAGCATCGGACTAGCCTACAATGAGCAGTTCTTC; CDR3 length: 14; D gene: TRBD2; clone size: many; J gene: TRBJ2-1; V gene: TRBV7-2
CDR3 protein: CASSQGDRVGEQYF; CDR3 DNA: TGCGCCAGCAGCCAAGGTGACAGGGTTGGCGAGCAGTACTTC; CDR3 length: 14; D gene: TRBD1; clone size: -; J gene: TRBJ2-7; V gene: TRBV4-1
CDR3 protein: CASSQGIGSPTSYEQYF; CDR3 DNA: TGCGCCAGCAGCCAAGGAATAGGGTCTCCTACCTCCTACGAGCAGTACTTC; CDR3 length: 17; D gene: -; clone size: many; J gene: TRBJ2-7; V gene: TRBV4-3
CDR3 protein: CASIQSGAGTGELFF; CDR3 DNA: TGTGCCAGCATACAAAGCGGCGCGGGCACCGGGGAGCTGTTTTTT; CDR3 length: 15; D gene: -; clone size: -; J gene: TRBJ2-2; V gene: TRBV6-2/TRBV6-3
CDR3 protein: CASGSTTQGPIGSEKLFF; CDR3 DNA: TGTGCTAGTGGTTCGACAACACAGGGCCCCATTGGCAGTGAAAAACTGTTTTTT; CDR3 length: 18; D gene: -; clone size: many; J gene: TRBJ1-4; V gene: TRBV12-5
CDR3 protein: CARKGTGSGNTIYF; CDR3 DNA: TGTGCCAGGAAAGGTACAGGCTCTGGAAACACCATATATTTT; CDR3 length: 14; D gene: -; clone size: few; J gene: TRBJ1-3; V gene: TRBV2
CDR3 protein: CATKGDGRSYEQYF; CDR3 DNA: TGTGCCACCAAAGGGGACGGGAGGTCCTACGAGCAGTACTTC; CDR3 length: 14; D gene: TRBD2; clone size: -; J gene: TRBJ2-7; V gene: TRBV6-1
CDR3 protein: CSARREMAYEQYF; CDR3 DNA: TGCAGTGCTAGGAGGGAGATGGCCTACGAGCAGTACTTC; CDR3 length: 13; D gene: -; clone size: -; J gene: TRBJ2-7; V gene: TRBV20-1
CDR3 protein: CASSQTGLAGSSYEQYF; CDR3 DNA: TGTGCCAGCAGCCAAACGGGACTAGCGGGCAGCTCCTACGAGCAGTACTTC; CDR3 length: 17; D gene: TRBD2; clone size: many; J gene: TRBJ2-7; V gene: TRBV7-2
CDR3 protein: CASSEGVGSGNTIYF; CDR3 DNA: TGTGCCAGCAGTGAAGGTGTGGGGTCTGGAAACACCATATATTTT; CDR3 length: 15; D gene: -; clone size: many; J gene: TRBJ1-3; V gene: TRBV6-1
CDR3 protein: CSVLTWDTEAFF; CDR3 DNA: TGCAGCGTTCTTACCTGGGACACTGAAGCTTTCTTT; CDR3 length: 12; D gene: -; clone size: few; J gene: TRBJ1-1; V gene: TRBV29-1
CDR3 protein: CSAGSTSGGVETQYF; CDR3 DNA: TGCAGTGCTGGGAGTACTAGCGGGGGTGTGGAGACCCAGTACTTC; CDR3 length: 15; D gene: TRBD2; clone size: -; J gene: TRBJ2-5; V gene: TRBV20-1
CDR3 protein: CASSPLIMNTEAFF; CDR3 DNA: TGTGCCAGCAGCCCCCTGATCATGAACACTGAAGCTTTCTTT; CDR3 length: 14; D gene: -; clone size: -; J gene: TRBJ1-1; V gene: TRBV14
CDR3 protein: CASSPGVLNTGELFF; CDR3 DNA: TGTGCCAGCAGCCCAGGGGTTTTGAACACCGGGGAGCTGTTTTTT; CDR3 length: 15; D gene: -; clone size: -; J gene: TRBJ2-2; V gene: TRBV3-1
CDR3 protein: CASSPSTGPNEKLFF; CDR3 DNA: TGTGCCAGCAGCCCCTCGACAGGGCCTAATGAAAAACTGTTTTTT; CDR3 length: 15; D gene: TRBD1; clone size: many; J gene: TRBJ1-4; V gene: TRBV7-2
CDR3 protein: CSAPPSGGRDTQYF; CDR3 DNA: TGCAGTGCGCCTCCTAGTGGGGGTAGGGATACGCAGTATTTT; CDR3 length: 14; D gene: -; clone size: -; J gene: TRBJ2-3; V gene: TRBV20-1
CDR3 protein: CASSLDWASNTEAFF; CDR3 DNA: TGTGCCAGCAGCTTAGATTGGGCATCGAACACTGAAGCTTTCTTT; CDR3 length: 15; D gene: -; clone size: many; J gene: TRBJ1-1; V gene: TRBV7-2
CDR3 protein: CASSLGSLPNEKLFF; CDR3 DNA: TGTGCCAGCAGCTTAGGCAGTCTTCCTAATGAAAAACTGTTTTTT; CDR3 length: 15; D gene: -; clone size: few; J gene: TRBJ1-4; V gene: TRBV7-2
CDR3 protein: CASSLGQGRLTEAFF; CDR3 DNA: TGTGCCAGCAGCTTGGGACAGGGTAGATTAACTGAAGCTTTCTTT; CDR3 length: 15; D gene: TRBD1; clone size: many; J gene: TRBJ1-1; V gene: TRBV7-2
CDR3 protein: CASSPPRGDYGYTF; CDR3 DNA: TGTGCCAGCAGCCCCCCCAGGGGGGACTATGGCTACACCTTC; CDR3 length: 14; D gene: TRBD1; clone size: -; J gene: TRBJ1-2; V gene: TRBV7-4